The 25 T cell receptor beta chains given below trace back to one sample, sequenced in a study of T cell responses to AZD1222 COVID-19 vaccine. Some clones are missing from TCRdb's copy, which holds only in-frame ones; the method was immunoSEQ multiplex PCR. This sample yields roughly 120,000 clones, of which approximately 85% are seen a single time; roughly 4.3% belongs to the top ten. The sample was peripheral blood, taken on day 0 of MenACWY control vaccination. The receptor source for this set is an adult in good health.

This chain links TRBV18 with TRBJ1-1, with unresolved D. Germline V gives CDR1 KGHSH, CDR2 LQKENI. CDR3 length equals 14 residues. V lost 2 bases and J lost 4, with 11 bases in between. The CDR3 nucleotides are TGTGCCAGCTCACCAAGGTCCCGGGGCACTGAAGCTTTCTTT. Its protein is CASSPRSRGTEAFF.

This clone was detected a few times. CDR3 protein: CASSPDGTDYNYGYTF. CDR3 in DNA: TGCGCCAGCAGTCCGGATGGGACAGATTATAACTATGGCTACACCTTC. The genes are TRBV4-3 and TRBJ1-2, with 7 bases matching TRBD1. With 6 bases clipped from V and 1 base from J, the junction kept 11 bases outside the gene matches. Germline CDR1 LGHNA, CDR2 YSLEER. This CDR3 region has 16 residues.

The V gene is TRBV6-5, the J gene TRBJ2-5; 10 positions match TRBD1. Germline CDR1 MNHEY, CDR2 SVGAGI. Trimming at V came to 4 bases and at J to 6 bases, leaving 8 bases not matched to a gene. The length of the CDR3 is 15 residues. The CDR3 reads CASSSSAGQGKTQYF. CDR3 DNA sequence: TGTGCCAGCAGTTCTTCCGCGGGACAGGGGAAGACCCAGTACTTC.

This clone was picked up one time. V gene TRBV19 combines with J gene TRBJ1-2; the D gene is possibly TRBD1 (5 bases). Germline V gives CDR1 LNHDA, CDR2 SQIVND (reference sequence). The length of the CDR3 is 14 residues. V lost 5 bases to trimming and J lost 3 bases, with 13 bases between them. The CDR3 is CASSPRGWDYGYTF. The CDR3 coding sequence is TGTGCCAGTAGTCCGAGGGGTTGGGACTATGGCTACACCTTC.

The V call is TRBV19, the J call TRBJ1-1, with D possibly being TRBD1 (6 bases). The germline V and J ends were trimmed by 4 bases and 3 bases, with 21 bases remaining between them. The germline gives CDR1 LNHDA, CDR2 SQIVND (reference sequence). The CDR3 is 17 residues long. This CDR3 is CASSTFTLRGEHTEAFF. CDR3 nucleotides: TGTGCCAGTAGTACCTTCACCCTAAGGGGGGAGCACACTGAAGCTTTCTTT.

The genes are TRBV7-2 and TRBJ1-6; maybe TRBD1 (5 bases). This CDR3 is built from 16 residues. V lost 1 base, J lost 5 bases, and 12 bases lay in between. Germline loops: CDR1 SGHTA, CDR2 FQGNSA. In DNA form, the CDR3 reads TGTGCCAGCAGCTTAGGAGCCCAGGGACATAATTCACCCCTCCACTTT. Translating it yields CASSLGAQGHNSPLHF.

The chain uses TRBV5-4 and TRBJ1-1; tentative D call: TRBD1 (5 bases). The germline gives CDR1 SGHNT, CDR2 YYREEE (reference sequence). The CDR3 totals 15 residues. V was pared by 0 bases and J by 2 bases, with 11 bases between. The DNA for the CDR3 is TGTGCCAGCAGCTTGGACGGGGGGAGCAACACTGAAGCTTTCTTT. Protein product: CASSLDGGSNTEAFF.

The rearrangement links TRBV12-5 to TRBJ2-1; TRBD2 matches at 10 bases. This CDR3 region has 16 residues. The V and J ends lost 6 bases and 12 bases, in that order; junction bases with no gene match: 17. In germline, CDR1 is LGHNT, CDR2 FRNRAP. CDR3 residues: CASGNQAPGLALVQFF. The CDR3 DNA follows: TGTGCTAGTGGCAACCAGGCTCCGGGACTAGCGTTGGTGCAGTTCTTC.

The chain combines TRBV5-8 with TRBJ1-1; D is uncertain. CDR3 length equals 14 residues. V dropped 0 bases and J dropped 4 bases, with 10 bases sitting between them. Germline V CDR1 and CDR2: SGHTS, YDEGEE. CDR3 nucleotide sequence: TGTGCCAGCAGCTTGGCCAGGAGGACCACTGAAGCTTTCTTT. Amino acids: CASSLARRTTEAFF.

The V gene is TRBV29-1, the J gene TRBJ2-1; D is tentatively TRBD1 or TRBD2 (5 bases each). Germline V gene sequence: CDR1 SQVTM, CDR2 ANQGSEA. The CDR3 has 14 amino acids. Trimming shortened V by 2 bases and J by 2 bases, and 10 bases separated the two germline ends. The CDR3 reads CSVERDQPYNEQFF. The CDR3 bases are TGCAGCGTTGAACGGGACCAGCCCTACAATGAGCAGTTCTTC.

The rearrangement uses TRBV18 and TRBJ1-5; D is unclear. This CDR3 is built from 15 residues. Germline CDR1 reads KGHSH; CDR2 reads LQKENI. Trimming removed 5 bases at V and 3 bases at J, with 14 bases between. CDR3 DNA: TGTGCCAGCTCATCCGAATGGGCTACCAATCAGCCCCAGCATTTT. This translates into CASSSEWATNQPQHF.

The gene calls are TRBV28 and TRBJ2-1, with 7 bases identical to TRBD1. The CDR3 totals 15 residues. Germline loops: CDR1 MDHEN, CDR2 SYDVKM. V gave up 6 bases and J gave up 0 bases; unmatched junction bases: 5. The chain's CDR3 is CASRPGQYSYNEQFF. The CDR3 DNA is TGTGCCAGCAGACCGGGACAGTACTCCTACAATGAGCAGTTCTTC. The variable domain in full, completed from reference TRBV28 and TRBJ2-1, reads DVKVTQSSRYLVKRTGEKVFLECVQDMDHENMFWYRQDPGLGLRLIYFSYDVKMKEKGDIPEGYSVSREKKERFSLILESASTNQTSMYLCASRPGQYSYNEQFFGPGTRLTVL.

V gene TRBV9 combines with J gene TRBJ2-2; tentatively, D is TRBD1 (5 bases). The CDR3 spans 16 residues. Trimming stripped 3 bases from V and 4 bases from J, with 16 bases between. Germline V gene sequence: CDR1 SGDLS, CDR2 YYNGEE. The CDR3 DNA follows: TGTGCCAGCAGCGCTCCCTCGAGACAGATCACCGGGGAGCTGTTTTTT. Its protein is CASSAPSRQITGELFF. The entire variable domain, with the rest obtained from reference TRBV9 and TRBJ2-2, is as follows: DSGVTQTPKHLITATGQRVTLRCSPRSGDLSVYWYQQSLDQGLQFLIQYYNGEERAKGNILERFSAQQFPDLHSELNLSSLELGDSALYFCASSAPSRQITGELFFGEGSRLTVL.

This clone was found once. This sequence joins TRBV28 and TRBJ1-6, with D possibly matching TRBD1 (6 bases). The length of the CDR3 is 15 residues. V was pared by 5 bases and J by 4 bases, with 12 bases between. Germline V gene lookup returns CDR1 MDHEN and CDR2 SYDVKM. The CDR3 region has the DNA TGTGCCAGCAGTCCAGGGGCTCCGTATAATTCACCCCTCCACTTT. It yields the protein CASSPGAPYNSPLHF.

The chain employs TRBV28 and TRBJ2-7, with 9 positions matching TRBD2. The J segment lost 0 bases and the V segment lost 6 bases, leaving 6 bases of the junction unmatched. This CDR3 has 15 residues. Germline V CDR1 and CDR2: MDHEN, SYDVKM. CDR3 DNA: TGTGCCAGCAGCGCGGGGGGGCCCATCTCCTACGAGCAGTACTTC. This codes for CASSAGGPISYEQYF.

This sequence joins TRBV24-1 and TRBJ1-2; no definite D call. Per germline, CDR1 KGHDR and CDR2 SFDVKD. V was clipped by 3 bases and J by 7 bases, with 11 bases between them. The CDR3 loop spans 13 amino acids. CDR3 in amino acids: CATSDGPTSGYTF. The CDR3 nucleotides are TGTGCCACCAGTGATGGACCGACTAGTGGCTACACCTTC.

The CDR3 DNA sequence: TGTGCCAGCAGCTACAATTCCTACGAGCAGTACTTC. As protein: CASSYNSYEQYF. This chain joins TRBV5-6 and TRBJ2-7; D is unresolved. This CDR3 spans 12 amino acids. With 3 bases removed from V and 1 base from J, the gap between germline ends came to 5 bases. CDR1 SGHDT and CDR2 YYEEEE come from the germline V gene.

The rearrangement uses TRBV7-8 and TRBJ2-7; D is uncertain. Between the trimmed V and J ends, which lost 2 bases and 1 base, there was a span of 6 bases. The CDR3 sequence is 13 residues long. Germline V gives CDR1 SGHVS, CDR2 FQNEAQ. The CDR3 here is CASSLLVSYEQYF. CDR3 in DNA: TGTGCCAGCAGCTTACTAGTTTCCTACGAGCAGTACTTC. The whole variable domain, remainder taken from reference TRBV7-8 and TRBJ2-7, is GAGVSQSPRYKVAKRGQDVALRCDPISGHVSLFWYQQALGQGPEFLTYFQNEAQLDKSGLPSDRFFAERPEGSVSTLKIQRTQQEDSAVYLCASSLLVSYEQYFGPGTRLTVT.

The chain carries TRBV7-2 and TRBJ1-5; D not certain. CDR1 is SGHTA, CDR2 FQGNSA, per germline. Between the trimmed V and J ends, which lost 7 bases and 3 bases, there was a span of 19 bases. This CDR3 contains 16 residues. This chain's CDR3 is CASTQAGNQYNQPQHF. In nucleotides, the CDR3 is TGTGCCAGCACCCAAGCCGGTAACCAATACAATCAGCCCCAGCATTTT. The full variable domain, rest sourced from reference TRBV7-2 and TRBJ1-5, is GAGVSQSPSNKVTEKGKDVELRCDPISGHTALYWYRQSLGQGLEFLIYFQGNSAPDKSGLPSDRFSAERTGGSVSTLTIQRTQQEDSAVYLCASTQAGNQYNQPQHFGDGTRLSIL.

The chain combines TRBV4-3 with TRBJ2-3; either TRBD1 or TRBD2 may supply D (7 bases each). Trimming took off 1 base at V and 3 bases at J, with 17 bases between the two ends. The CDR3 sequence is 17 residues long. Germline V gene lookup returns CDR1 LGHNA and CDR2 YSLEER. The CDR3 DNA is TGCGCCAGCAGCCAAGCAGGGGGGGCCAAAGTAACAGATACGCAGTATTTT. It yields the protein CASSQAGGAKVTDTQYF.

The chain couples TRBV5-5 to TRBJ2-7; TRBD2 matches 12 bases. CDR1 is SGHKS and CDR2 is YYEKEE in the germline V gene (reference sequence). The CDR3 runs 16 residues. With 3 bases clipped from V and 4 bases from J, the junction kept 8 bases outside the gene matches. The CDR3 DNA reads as TGTGCCAGCAGCTCGGAAATCGGACTAGCGGGGTACGAGCAGTACTTC. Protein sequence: CASSSEIGLAGYEQYF.

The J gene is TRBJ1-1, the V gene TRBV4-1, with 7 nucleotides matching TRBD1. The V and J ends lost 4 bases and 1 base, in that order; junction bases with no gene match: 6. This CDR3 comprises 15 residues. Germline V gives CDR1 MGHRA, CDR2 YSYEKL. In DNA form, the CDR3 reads TGCGCCAGCAGCCGCCGACAGGGTGCGAACACTGAAGCTTTCTTT. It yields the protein CASSRRQGANTEAFF.

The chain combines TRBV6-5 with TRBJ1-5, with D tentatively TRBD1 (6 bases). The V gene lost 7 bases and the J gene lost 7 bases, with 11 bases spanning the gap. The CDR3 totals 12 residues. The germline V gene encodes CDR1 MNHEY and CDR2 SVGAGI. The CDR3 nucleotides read TGTGCCAGCAACAGGGTCGGACAGCCCCAGCATTTT. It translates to CASNRVGQPQHF.

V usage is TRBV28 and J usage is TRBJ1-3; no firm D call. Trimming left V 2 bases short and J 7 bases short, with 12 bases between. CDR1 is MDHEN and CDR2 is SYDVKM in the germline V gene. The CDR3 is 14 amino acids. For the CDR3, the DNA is TGTGCCAGCAGTTTACGTTCCTCCCCCAACACCATATATTTT. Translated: CASSLRSSPNTIYF. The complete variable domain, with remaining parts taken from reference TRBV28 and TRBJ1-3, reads DVKVTQSSRYLVKRTGEKVFLECVQDMDHENMFWYRQDPGLGLRLIYFSYDVKMKEKGDIPEGYSVSREKKERFSLILESASTNQTSMYLCASSLRSSPNTIYFGEGSWLTVV.

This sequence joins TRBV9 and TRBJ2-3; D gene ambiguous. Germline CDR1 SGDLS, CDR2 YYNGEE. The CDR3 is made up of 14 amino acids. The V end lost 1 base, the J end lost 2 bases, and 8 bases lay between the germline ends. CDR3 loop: CASSVSLLTDTQYF. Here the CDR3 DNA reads TGTGCCAGCAGCGTATCTCTTCTCACAGATACGCAGTATTTT.